This passage covers 27 T cell receptor beta chains from one sample sequenced in a study of blood T cell repertoires in COVID-19. The assay was immunoSEQ multiplex PCR, and TCRdb's table has in-frame clones only and misses some. The repertoire has approximately 390,000 clones, 80% to 90% of them found once; the top ten carry approximately 10%. Input material: PBMCs or T cells enriched from blood (not recorded which). Every receptor here comes from a woman aged 45-59 years who had recovered from COVID-19.

This chain connects TRBV11-1 to TRBJ1-6; TRBD1 is a possible D gene (5 bases). This CDR3 contains 15 residues. Deletions cut 5 bases from V and 7 bases from J, with 15 bases between. Germline V gene lookup returns CDR1 SGHAT and CDR2 FQDESV (reference sequence). The CDR3 bases are TGTGCCAGCAGCCGAAAGGACATAGCAAATTCACCCCTCCACTTT. This sequence encodes CASSRKDIANSPLHF.

This chain links TRBV10-3 with TRBJ2-1, with a weak D call TRBD2 (6 bases). Germline V gene data show CDR1 as ENHRY and CDR2 as SYGVKD. The germline V and J ends were trimmed by 0 bases and 7 bases, with 7 bases remaining between them. The CDR3 extends over 13 amino acids. This chain's CDR3 is CAISESEGNEQFF. As DNA, the CDR3 is TGTGCCATCAGTGAGTCGGAGGGGAATGAGCAGTTCTTC.

This clone has only a few counts. This sequence joins TRBV6-5 and TRBJ1-6; possible D gene TRBD1, 5 bases. The V and J ends lost 8 bases and 10 bases respectively, with 21 bases between them. Germline V gives CDR1 MNHEY, CDR2 SVGAGI. The CDR3 totals 15 residues. CDR3 sequence reads: CASDKTRGHGSPLHF. The CDR3 bases are TGTGCCAGCGACAAAACAAGAGGACATGGGTCACCCCTCCACTTT.

The sample holds one count of this clone. The J gene is TRBJ2-3, the V gene TRBV6-2 or TRBV6-3; 9 positions agree with TRBD2. Germline CDR1 reads MNHEY; CDR2 reads SVGEGT. This CDR3 contains 12 residues. V shed 2 bases and J 14 bases; nucleotides not matched to a gene: 5. The DNA of the CDR3 is TGTGCCAGCAGTTACAACCTAGCGGGGAGGTATTTT. Protein: CASSYNLAGRYF.

In this sample, this clone turned up once. The chain carries TRBV7-9 and TRBJ2-5; 10 positions match TRBD2. The CDR3 loop spans 15 amino acids. The germline V gene encodes CDR1 SEHNR and CDR2 FQNEAQ (reference sequence). The V gene end was trimmed by 3 bases and the J gene end by 7 bases; junction bases not matched to a gene: 8. The CDR3 nucleotides are TGTGCCAGCAGCTTGCCCAGCGGGGGGGTAGGGACCCAGTACTTC. Its translation: CASSLPSGGVGTQYF.

The chain is built from TRBV29-1 and TRBJ1-2, with unresolved D. This CDR3 has 13 residues. CDR1 and CDR2 from the germline V gene are SQVTM and ANQGSEA. V lost 8 bases, J lost 1 base, and 14 bases lay in between. CDR3 in amino acids: CSPSTRVNYGYTF. The CDR3 region has the DNA TGCAGCCCTTCCACACGGGTTAACTATGGCTACACCTTC.

This sequence joins TRBV19 and TRBJ1-2, with a possible D match to TRBD1 (5 bases). The germline V and J ends were trimmed by 3 bases and 5 bases, with 10 bases remaining between them. Germline CDR1 and CDR2: LNHDA and SQIVND (reference sequence). The CDR3 is made up of 13 amino acids. Here the CDR3 DNA reads TGTGCCAGTAGTATCCCCAGGGAATATGGCTACACCTTC. This encodes CASSIPREYGYTF.

The V and J genes are TRBV30 and TRBJ1-4; 7 bases match TRBD1. V trimming: 2 bases; J trimming: 0 bases; junction bases outside the gene matches: 6. Germline CDR1 and CDR2: GTSNPN and SVGIG (reference sequence). The CDR3 is 16 residues long. CDR3 protein: CAWSKRGLTTNEKLFF. CDR3 bases: TGTGCCTGGAGTAAGAGGGGGCTTACAACTAATGAAAAACTGTTTTTT.

The V call is TRBV11-2, the J call TRBJ1-6; 7 bases are shared with TRBD1. Trimming removed 3 bases from V and 10 bases from J; junction bases left unmatched: 12. The CDR3 extends over 16 amino acids. Looked up from germline, CDR1 is SGHAT and CDR2 is FQNNGV. This CDR3 is CASSLAVGGIRSPLHF. In nucleotides, the CDR3 is TGTGCCAGCAGCTTGGCTGTAGGGGGCATAAGGTCACCCCTCCACTTT.

The rearrangement links TRBV6-4 to TRBJ2-7; D perhaps matches TRBD2 (6 bases). V lost 7 bases to trimming and J lost 2 bases, with 33 bases between them. CDR3 length: 20 amino acids. CDR1 and CDR2 from the germline V gene are MRHNA and SNTAGT. The CDR3 nucleotides are TGTGCCAGCAATCCCCGGTCAGGGAGTCGGAGTTGGGGACTCGCCTACGAGCAGTACTTC. Translating it yields CASNPRSGSRSWGLAYEQYF.

This clone has only one observation. The rearrangement links TRBV28 to TRBJ1-1; D possibly corresponds to TRBD1 (5 bases). Germline V gene lookup returns CDR1 MDHEN and CDR2 SYDVKM. V dropped 5 bases and J dropped 4 bases, with 14 bases sitting between them. The CDR3 runs to 14 residues. The CDR3 sequence: CASSPRVSGTEAFF. The CDR3 nucleotides read TGTGCCAGCAGTCCCAGGGTTAGTGGCACTGAAGCTTTCTTT.

This chain connects TRBV28 to TRBJ1-3; unclear D gene. The CDR3 runs to 17 residues. In germline, CDR1 is MDHEN, CDR2 SYDVKM. V was clipped by 1 base and J by 3 bases, with 16 bases between them. CDR3 coding DNA: TGTGCCAGCAGTTTATTTGGGCCCGGTGAATATGGAAACACCATATATTTT. Its translation: CASSLFGPGEYGNTIYF.

J is TRBJ1-2 and V is TRBV6-5; 9 bases fit TRBD1. With V trimmed by 2 bases and J by 4 bases, 5 bases remained unmatched. CDR3 length equals 15 residues. The V gene's germline CDR1 is MNHEY and CDR2 SVGAGI. This CDR3 is CASSYGTGLTYGYTF. The CDR3 DNA reads TGTGCCAGCAGTTACGGGACAGGGTTAACCTATGGCTACACCTTC.

This clone was found once. The chain recombines TRBV11-3 with TRBJ1-6; 7 bases line up with TRBD1. Germline CDR1 is SGHNT and CDR2 is YENEEA. V gave up 3 bases and J gave up 9 bases; unmatched junction bases: 14. This CDR3 comprises 17 residues. CDR3 protein: CASSFGLIRDRLSPLHF. The CDR3 nucleotides are TGTGCCAGCAGCTTTGGGCTCATCCGGGACAGACTTTCACCCCTCCACTTT.

This sequence joins TRBV3-1 (or the pseudogene TRBV3-2) and TRBJ1-2, with D perhaps matching TRBD1 (5 bases). Germline V CDR1 and CDR2: LGHDT, YNNKEL (reference sequence). The germline V and J ends were trimmed by 2 bases and 7 bases, with 14 bases remaining between them. The CDR3 has 14 residues. CDR3 protein: CASSQRAGKAGYTF. In nucleotides, the CDR3 is TGTGCCAGCAGCCAACGGGCAGGGAAGGCTGGCTACACCTTC.

The chain recombines TRBV19 with TRBJ2-1; TRBD1 matches 8 bases. Germline V lookup: CDR1 LNHDA, CDR2 SQIVND (reference sequence). The J segment lost 8 bases and the V segment lost 3 bases, leaving 6 bases of the junction unmatched. This CDR3 has 14 residues. In DNA, the CDR3 is TGTGCCAGTAGTATTAGACAGGGGAATGATGAGCAGTTCTTC. This encodes CASSIRQGNDEQFF.

The chain has TRBV2 and TRBJ2-5; 12 bases match TRBD2. Germline CDR1 reads SNHLY; CDR2 reads FYNNEI. J gave up 3 bases and V 2 bases, and 10 bases lay outside the gene matches. This CDR3 is 18 amino acids long. This CDR3 reads CASSEWLAGGEDEETQYF. The CDR3 nucleotides read TGTGCCAGCAGTGAATGGCTAGCGGGGGGGGAGGACGAAGAGACCCAGTACTTC.

This chain uses TRBV7-9 with TRBJ1-4; possibly TRBD1 for D (6 bases). V was pared by 5 bases and J by 0 bases, with 13 bases between. Germline V gene sequence: CDR1 SEHNR, CDR2 FQNEAQ (reference sequence). CDR3 length equals 16 residues. CDR3 protein: CASSPPDSSTNEKLFF. CDR3 sequence (DNA): TGTGCCAGCAGCCCACCGGACAGCTCAACTAATGAAAAACTGTTTTTT. The full variable domain, its missing parts supplied by reference TRBV7-9 and TRBJ1-4, is DTGVSQNPRHKITKRGQNVTFRCDPISEHNRLYWYRQTLGQGPEFLTYFQNEAQLEKSRLLSDRFSAERPKGSFSTLEIQRTEQGDSAMYLCASSPPDSSTNEKLFFGSGTQLSVL.

In the case of this clone: Other DNA sequences in this sample translate to the same CDR3. The CDR3, as DNA: TGTGCCAGCAGCTTTAGCGGGGGTAGCACAGATACGCAGTATTTT. Its translation is CASSFSGGSTDTQYF. The chain has TRBV11-2 and TRBJ2-3; 9 positions match TRBD2. This CDR3 contains 15 residues. The V gene end was trimmed by 3 bases and the J gene end by 0 bases; junction bases not matched to a gene: 1. Per the germline V gene, CDR1 is SGHAT and CDR2 is FQNNGV.

The chain employs TRBV7-9 and TRBJ2-7; 8 bases map to TRBD1. CDR1 and CDR2 from the germline V gene are SEHNR and FQNEAQ (reference sequence). With 1 base clipped from V and 2 bases from J, the junction kept 1 base outside the gene matches. CDR3 length: 14 amino acids. CDR3 region: CASSLEQGAYEQYF. The DNA of the CDR3 is TGTGCCAGCAGCTTAGAACAGGGGGCCTACGAGCAGTACTTC.

This clone appeared once. V is TRBV28 and J is TRBJ2-7, with 8 bases identical to TRBD1. Germline V gene lookup returns CDR1 MDHEN and CDR2 SYDVKM. CDR3 size: 15 residues. J was trimmed by 4 bases and V by 5 bases; bases with no gene match: 10. DNA of the CDR3: TGTGCCAGCAGTCTCAGGACAGGGTCTCCATACGAGCAGTACTTC. As protein: CASSLRTGSPYEQYF.

V and J are TRBV7-9 and TRBJ2-1, with TRBD2 matching over 9 bases. Trimming removed 1 base from V and 7 bases from J; junction bases left unmatched: 8. Germline V gives CDR1 SEHNR, CDR2 FQNEAQ (reference sequence). This CDR3 comprises 16 residues. CDR3 protein: CASSLEGGGAGNEQFF. In DNA, the CDR3 is TGTGCCAGCAGCTTAGAAGGCGGGGGGGCCGGGAATGAGCAGTTCTTC.

This chain joins TRBV7-3 and TRBJ2-7; 9 bases line up with TRBD2. This CDR3 has 15 residues. J gave up 6 bases and V 5 bases, and 11 bases lay outside the gene matches. The germline gives CDR1 SGHTA, CDR2 FQGTGA. The CDR3 protein is CASSPSGVVFGEQYF. The CDR3 DNA sequence: TGTGCCAGCAGCCCTAGCGGGGTAGTGTTCGGCGAGCAGTACTTC.

The chain couples TRBV3-1 (or the pseudogene TRBV3-2) to TRBJ1-1; D is ambiguous. Trimming shortened V by 4 bases and J by 0 bases, and 15 bases separated the two germline ends. In germline, CDR1 is LGHDT, CDR2 YNNKEL (reference sequence). The CDR3 contains 16 residues. Here the CDR3 DNA reads TGTGCCAGCAGCCGAGGGTGGGGTCCGATGAACACTGAAGCTTTCTTT. Its translation is CASSRGWGPMNTEAFF.

The rearrangement links TRBV28 to TRBJ2-6, with 7 bases that match TRBD1. Trimming at V came to 6 bases and at J to 0 bases, leaving 8 bases not matched to a gene. Germline V lookup: CDR1 MDHEN, CDR2 SYDVKM. The length of the CDR3 is 17 residues. In DNA, the CDR3 is TGTGCCAGCAGCCGTAGACAGGGATCCTCTGGGGCCAACGTCCTGACTTTC. Translation: CASSRRQGSSGANVLTF.

J is TRBJ2-5 and V is TRBV3-1 (or the pseudogene TRBV3-2), with TRBD1 matching 7 bases. This CDR3 region has 13 residues. With 8 bases clipped from V and 2 bases from J, the junction kept 5 bases outside the gene matches. Germline values: CDR1 LGHDT, CDR2 YNNKEL (reference sequence). CDR3 residues: CASEFRGQETQYF. CDR3 sequence (DNA): TGTGCCAGCGAATTCAGGGGGCAAGAGACCCAGTACTTC.

The chain couples TRBV19 to TRBJ2-3, with D maybe TRBD1 (5 bases). V lost 2 bases and J lost 6, with 12 bases in between. The CDR3 is made up of 14 amino acids. Germline CDR1 and CDR2: LNHDA and SQIVND (reference sequence). In DNA form, the CDR3 reads TGTGCCAGTAGTATACAGGGCTTGGAGGATACGCAGTATTTT. It translates to CASSIQGLEDTQYF.